The T cell receptor (beta chain) described here comes from a study of OX40 agonist ivuxolimab in advanced cancers. There are 12 residues in the CDR3. The germline V gene encodes CDR1 SEHNR and CDR2 FQNEAQ (reference sequence). V lost 6 bases and J lost 2, with 8 bases in between. Clones were read by immunoSEQ multiplex PCR, and TCRdb kept only the in-frame ones, dropping some. The table has some 25,000 clones, 70% to 90% seen once. This sample comprised CD4+ or CD8+ T cells sorted from blood, obtained in a trial of the OX40 agonist ivuxolimab. The genes are TRBV7-9 and TRBJ2-7, with D possibly matching TRBD2 (6 bases). This receptor was obtained from an adult with an advanced solid tumor such as melanoma, head and neck, liver or kidney cancer. The CDR3 loop is CASRDYTYEQYF. For the CDR3, the DNA is TGTGCCAGCAGGGACTATACCTACGAGCAGTACTTC.